This T cell receptor beta chain was found in a study of CD8+CD57+ T cells in acquired aplastic anemia. Study-level findings and limits: Patients and healthy controls showed no significant CD8+ Simpson's diversity difference.

TCR beta VDJ combinations and CDR3 sequences were profiled from genomic DNA. TCRdb called the reads again in MiXCR, with one record for every CDR3 protein. The sample consists of roughly 80,000 distinct CDR3 sequences, about half of them appearing once. The CDR3 has 11 residues. Germline CDR1 and CDR2: SNHLY and FYNNEI. The V gene lost 6 bases and the J gene lost 10 bases, with 12 bases spanning the gap. On this clonotype itself: Its cognate antigen is unknown.

V and J are TRBV2 and TRBJ1-1; weak D call: TRBD1 (5 bases). The material sequenced was sorted CD4+, CD8+, or CD8+CD57+ T cells (not recorded which) from PBMCs. The origin of this receptor is a human donor in good health, serving as a control. DNA for the CDR3: TGTGCCAGCAGACGCGACGGGACAGCTTTCTTT. This encodes CASRRDGTAFF.